A single sample is the source of the 13 T cell receptor beta chains below, sequenced in a study of blood T cell repertoires in COVID-19. TCRdb's table, derived via immunoSEQ multiplex PCR, lists solely in-frame clones and lacks some. The sample carries around 290,000 clones, 80% to 90% recorded once. Sequencing used peripheral blood. These receptors all come from a woman aged 65 to 85 with COVID-19, enrolled during active disease.

The chain has TRBV12-5 and TRBJ1-2; D unclear. The germline V and J ends were trimmed by 0 bases and 4 bases, with 21 bases remaining between them. The CDR3 has 18 amino acids. CDR1 and CDR2 from the germline V gene are LGHNT and FRNRAP. This CDR3 is CASGLVITGGISSYGYTF. CDR3 sequence (DNA): TGTGCTAGTGGTTTGGTAATCACCGGCGGGATTAGTAGCTATGGCTACACCTTC.

The chain recombines TRBV6-5 with TRBJ2-7, with 10 bases fitting TRBD1. The CDR3 runs 13 residues. Germline V gives CDR1 MNHEY, CDR2 SVGAGI. The ends lost 8 bases at V and 5 bases at J; junction bases unmatched: 6. DNA for the CDR3: TGTGCCAGCCGGGACAGGGGTAGGGACGAGCAGTACTTC. It specifies CASRDRGRDEQYF.

The V and J genes are TRBV27 and TRBJ1-4, with unresolved D. The ends were cut back, 2 bases at V and 5 bases at J, with 15 bases in the middle. From germline, CDR1 is MNHEY and CDR2 SMNVEV (reference sequence). This CDR3 is built from 16 residues. CDR3 amino acids: CASSLLVLPLNEKLFF. For the CDR3, the DNA is TGTGCCAGCAGTTTACTAGTCCTCCCCTTGAATGAAAAACTGTTTTTT.

The V call is TRBV4-2, the J call TRBJ2-3; 7 positions agree with TRBD1. V trimming: 4 bases; J trimming: 5 bases; junction bases outside the gene matches: 9. In germline, CDR1 is LGHNA, CDR2 YNFKEQ. The CDR3 contains 15 residues. CDR3 DNA: TGTGCCAGCAGCCCGGCAGACAGGGTTGAAGATACGCAGTATTTT. It codes for CASSPADRVEDTQYF.

The rearrangement uses TRBV2 and TRBJ2-2, with 10 bases fitting TRBD2. Losses at the gene ends were 6 bases for V and 3 bases for J; bases not matched to a gene: 4. The germline CDR1 and CDR2 sequences are SNHLY and FYNNEI. The CDR3 loop spans 15 amino acids. The CDR3 spells CASSIAGGHTGELFF. As DNA, the CDR3 is TGTGCCAGCAGCATAGCGGGGGGACACACCGGGGAGCTGTTTTTT.

This chain uses TRBV10-2 with TRBJ2-3; D is possibly TRBD1 (6 bases). The germline CDR1 and CDR2 sequences are WSHSY and SAAADI. V was shortened by 8 bases and J by 0 bases, with 12 bases between the two germline ends. CDR3 size: 14 residues. The CDR3 DNA is TGCGCCAGCCGGGACAAATATAGCACAGATACGCAGTATTTT. Protein product: CASRDKYSTDTQYF.

The rearrangement joins TRBV28 to TRBJ1-2; D call uncertain. Germline CDR1 is MDHEN and CDR2 is SYDVKM. CDR3 length: 13 residues. Trimming stripped 4 bases from V and 3 bases from J, with 9 bases between. CDR3 region: CASSSSVDYGYTF. CDR3 nucleotide sequence: TGTGCCAGCAGTTCATCGGTGGACTATGGCTACACCTTC.

V usage is TRBV27 and J usage is TRBJ2-5; 7 bases match TRBD1. CDR3 length: 15 amino acids. The germline gives CDR1 MNHEY, CDR2 SMNVEV (reference sequence). Trimming took 7 bases from V and 5 from J; bases not matched to a gene: 13. DNA of the CDR3: TGTGCCAGCACCCCACGGAACAGGGGTGGGGAGACCCAGTACTTC. Protein sequence: CASTPRNRGGETQYF.

This clone turned up a few times. This chain connects TRBV6-5 to TRBJ1-4, with a tentative D call TRBD1 (5 bases). The length of the CDR3 is 13 residues. V shed 8 bases and J shed 8 bases, with 15 bases lying between them. The V gene's germline CDR1 is MNHEY and CDR2 SVGAGI. CDR3 in amino acids: CASSGAGREKLFF. The CDR3 nucleotides read TGTGCCAGCTCTGGGGCAGGACGCGAAAAACTGTTTTTT.

The chain couples TRBV19 to TRBJ1-6; D may be TRBD1 (5 bases). In germline, CDR1 is LNHDA, CDR2 SQIVND (reference sequence). This CDR3 contains 14 residues. V was shortened by 5 bases and J by 7 bases, with 12 bases between the two germline ends. This CDR3 reads CASSVGAGNSPLHF. CDR3 nucleotides: TGTGCCAGTAGTGTTGGGGCGGGAAATTCACCCCTCCACTTT. The full variable domain, completed using reference TRBV19 and TRBJ1-6, is DGGITQSPKYLFRKEGQNVTLSCEQNLNHDAMYWYRQDPGQGLRLIYYSQIVNDFQKGDIAEGYSVSREKKESFPLTVTSAQKNPTAFYLCASSVGAGNSPLHFGNGTRLTVT.

The chain combines TRBV2 with TRBJ2-7, with 10 bases lining up with TRBD1. This CDR3 contains 13 residues. CDR1 is SNHLY, CDR2 FYNNEI, per germline. V was clipped by 7 bases and J by 4 bases; unmatched bases: 4. The CDR3 here is CASTGQGIYEQYF. CDR3 DNA sequence: TGTGCCAGCACGGGACAGGGGATATACGAGCAGTACTTC. The complete variable domain, with remaining parts taken from reference TRBV2 and TRBJ2-7, reads EPEVTQTPSHQVTQMGQEVILRCVPISNHLYFYWYRQILGQKVEFLVSFYNNEISEKSEIFDDQFSVERPDGSNFTLKIRSTKLEDSAMYFCASTGQGIYEQYFGPGTRLTVT.

V is TRBV20-1 and J is TRBJ1-2; TRBD1 is a possible D gene (6 bases). Germline-derived CDR1 and CDR2 are DFQATT and SNEGSKA (reference sequence). Trimming shortened V by 6 bases and J by 10 bases, and 12 bases separated the two germline ends. The CDR3 has 10 amino acids. CDR3 protein: CSAWTEVYTF. CDR3 sequence (DNA): TGCAGTGCCTGGACAGAAGTCTACACCTTC.

V is TRBV6-5 and J is TRBJ2-7, with D possibly TRBD1 on 6 matching bases. Germline CDR1 MNHEY, CDR2 SVGAGI. Trimming cost V 4 bases and J 3 bases, with 10 bases left between them. The CDR3 spans 13 residues. The DNA of the CDR3 is TGTGCCAGCAGTTGGAAACAGGGCTACGAGCAGTACTTC. Amino acids: CASSWKQGYEQYF.